The 7 T cell receptor beta chains below come from one sample, sequenced in a study of blood T cells in healthy people across ages. Next came a second PCR, run for about 7 to 12 cycles, which used a sample-barcoded 5' primer along with a J-beta primer mix. A single record per CDR3 protein comes from TCRdb applying MiXCR to the 5' RACE reads. This sample carries 1.4 million or so distinct CDR3 sequences, approximately 43% of them seen once, and the ten largest clones take about 4.1%. The specimen was blood. The origin of the receptors is a woman aged 18-30 years in good health.

This clonotype was seen a handful of times. This chain connects TRBV29-1 to TRBJ2-5, with 7 positions matching TRBD1. V was clipped by 3 bases and J by 3 bases; unmatched bases: 1. The CDR3 has 12 amino acids. CDR1 and CDR2 (germline): SQVTM, ANQGSEA. The CDR3 nucleotides read TGCAGCGTTGACCAGGGGGAAGAGACCCAGTACTTC. It encodes CSVDQGEETQYF.

This clonotype has just one count. This sequence joins TRBV4-3 and TRBJ1-1; TRBD1 aligns across 8 bases. The V segment lost 1 base and the J segment 2 bases; nucleotides outside the gene matches: 6. The CDR3 contains 16 residues. CDR1 LGHNA and CDR2 YSLEER come from the germline V gene. CDR3 sequence: CASSQGIGQGNTEAFF. In nucleotides, the CDR3 is TGCGCCAGCAGCCAAGGGATCGGACAGGGAAACACTGAAGCTTTCTTT.

This clonotype was picked up a small number of times. This rearrangement joins TRBV9 to TRBJ2-3; TRBD2 agrees at 7 bases. The V segment lost 0 bases and the J segment 5 bases; nucleotides outside the gene matches: 9. Germline V lookup: CDR1 SGDLS, CDR2 YYNGEE. The CDR3 extends over 16 amino acids. CDR3 region: CASSVDGGSKRDTQYF. For the CDR3, the DNA is TGTGCCAGCAGCGTAGATGGCGGGAGTAAGCGAGATACGCAGTATTTT.

V and J are TRBV20-1 and TRBJ2-5; TRBD2 matches at 7 bases. This CDR3 comprises 15 residues. The ends lost 3 bases at V and 3 bases at J; junction bases unmatched: 10. CDR1 is DFQATT and CDR2 is SNEGSKA in the germline V gene (reference sequence). The CDR3 spells CSASRVTGGKETQYF. DNA for the CDR3: TGCAGTGCTAGCCGAGTTACGGGGGGAAAAGAGACCCAGTACTTC.

The sample holds a few counts of this clonotype. V usage is TRBV12-3 or TRBV12-4 and J usage is TRBJ2-3; no clear D. Trimming removed 10 bases from V and 3 bases from J, with 11 bases in between. The CDR3 length is 12 residues. The CDR3 reads CATHPLTDTQYF. The CDR3 nucleotides read TGTGCCACCCACCCTTTGACAGATACGCAGTATTTT.

V is TRBV2 and J is TRBJ1-1; tentatively, D is TRBD1 (5 bases). This CDR3 comprises 11 residues. Between the trimmed V and J ends, which lost 11 bases and 0 bases, there was a span of 7 bases. CDR1 SNHLY and CDR2 FYNNEI come from the germline V gene. This chain's CDR3 is CADSMNTEAFF. CDR3 sequence (DNA): TGTGCCGACAGTATGAACACTGAAGCTTTCTTT.

The chain has TRBV18 and TRBJ2-7; 7 positions agree with TRBD2. The CDR3 contains 11 residues. The V and J ends lost 5 bases and 6 bases, in that order; junction bases with no gene match: 1. Germline V lookup: CDR1 KGHSH, CDR2 LQKENI. CDR3 coding DNA: TGTGCCAGCTCAAGGGAGGGCGAGCAGTACTTC. Protein sequence: CASSREGEQYF.